A selection of T cell receptor beta chains follows, all from one sample in a study of T-cell reconstitution after alpha-beta-depleted transplantation in children. One entry per CDR3 protein results from TCRdb running MiXCR on the PCR reads. This table holds about a million distinct CDR3 sequences, under 30% found once. Sequenced material: PBMCs, mostly from graft donor cells, taken 360 days after TCRalphabeta/CD19-depleted stem cell transplant. The source is a boy less than two years old who had a stem cell transplant for SCID, so the T cells may come from the graft donor. Both conserved end residues are part of each CDR3. The D gene is left open where the match is weak. For some rows the clone size is stated as once, few or many, or as a class when expanded; others skip it.

cdr3_length | j_call | v_call | d_call | clone_size | cdr3_nt | cdr3_aa
13 | TRBJ2-5 | TRBV5-1 | - | - | TGCGCCAGCAGCTCGGACCCCATGGAGACCCAGTACTTC | CASSSDPMETQYF
17 | TRBJ2-1 | TRBV6-1 | TRBD2 | once | TGTGCCAGCAGCTCTGGCCCCAGCGGGGGCTCCTACAATGAGCAGTTCTTC | CASSSGPSGGSYNEQFF
15 | TRBJ2-2 | TRBV10-3 | - | - | TGTGCCATCAGTGATCTGGATCGGGACACCGGGGAGCTGTTTTTT | CAISDLDRDTGELFF
16 | TRBJ1-4 | TRBV28 | - | - | TGTGCCAGCAGCGACTTGCCGGGAATGCGGAATGAAAAACTGTTTTTT | CASSDLPGMRNEKLFF
16 | TRBJ2-1 | TRBV29-1 | - | few | TGCAGCGTTGAGGGGGGGCAGGGGGCGGAGTACAATGAGCAGTTCTTC | CSVEGGQGAEYNEQFF
15 | TRBJ2-3 | TRBV15 | - | - | TGTGCCACCAGCAGAGATCCCGGTTCCACAGATACGCAGTATTTT | CATSRDPGSTDTQYF
16 | TRBJ2-1 | TRBV11-2 | - | - | TGTGCCAGCAGCACCCACCGACCTCTCAGCGTCAATGAGCAGTTCTTC | CASSTHRPLSVNEQFF
16 | TRBJ1-2 | TRBV6-5 | - | - | TGTGCCAGCAGTTACCTCTCGGCAGGGGCGAACTATGGCTACACCTTC | CASSYLSAGANYGYTF
12 | TRBJ2-1 | TRBV24-1 | - | - | TGTGCCACCAGTGTGGGGTACAATGAGCAGTTCTTC | CATSVGYNEQFF
17 | TRBJ2-5 | TRBV5-1 | TRBD1 | few | TGCGCCAGCAGCTTGCTGGGACAGGGGCTTCCTCAAGAGACCCAGTACTTC | CASSLLGQGLPQETQYF
16 | TRBJ1-2 | TRBV2 | - | few | TGTGCCAGCAGTGTCTGGATTGAGAGGGAAGACTATGGCTACACCTTC | CASSVWIEREDYGYTF
18 | TRBJ2-1 | TRBV4-1 | TRBD1 | - | TGCGCCAGCAGCCAACCCGCCCGGCGACAGGGCGGCTACAATGAGCAGTTCTTC | CASSQPARRQGGYNEQFF
15 | TRBJ2-2 | TRBV6-1 | TRBD1 | - | TGTGCCAGCACCCGAGGACAGGGACGGACCGGGGAGCTGTTTTTT | CASTRGQGRTGELFF
13 | TRBJ1-1 | TRBV12-3/TRBV12-4 | - | many | TGTGCCAGCAGTTTCATCGGTAGCACTGAAGCTTTCTTT | CASSFIGSTEAFF
13 | TRBJ2-1 | TRBV7-2 | - | - | TGTGCCAGCAGCTTAGACGGACACTCGGACGGGTTCTTC | CASSLDGHSDGFF
12 | TRBJ2-7 | TRBV12-5 | - | once | TGTGCTAGTGAGTCGGCCTCGGGCGAGCAGTACTTC | CASESASGEQYF
13 | TRBJ2-1 | TRBV5-1 | - | - | TGCGCCAGCAGCACTGGGGGGCCGACTGAGCAGTTCTTC | CASSTGGPTEQFF
14 | TRBJ1-5 | TRBV28 | - | - | TGTGCCAGCAGTTTACGGGTTTACGACCAGCCCCAGCATTTT | CASSLRVYDQPQHF
15 | TRBJ1-6 | TRBV2 | - | - | TGTGCCAGCAGTGAAGCGGGGGGACAACTTTCACCCCTCCACTTT | CASSEAGGQLSPLHF
17 | TRBJ2-3 | TRBV7-8 | TRBD2 | few | TGTGCCAGCAGCTTAGTTCCAGCGGGGAAGACCACAGATACGCAGTATTTT | CASSLVPAGKTTDTQYF
12 | TRBJ2-5 | TRBV20-1 | - | - | TGCAGTGCTTACGGTGGTAGGGAGACCCAGTACTTC | CSAYGGRETQYF
13 | TRBJ2-7 | TRBV29-1 | TRBD1 | - | TGCAGCGCCCCGGGACAGGGGCGGAACGAGCAGTACTTC | CSAPGQGRNEQYF
16 | TRBJ2-2 | TRBV10-3 | - | - | TGTGCCATCAGTGAGTTTGATGATGGAGGCACCGGGGAGCTGTTTTTT | CAISEFDDGGTGELFF
16 | TRBJ2-5 | TRBV28 | TRBD2 | - | TGTGCCAGCAGTTTCCCCCGTCCGGGGGGGAAAGAGACCCAGTACTTC | CASSFPRPGGKETQYF
12 | TRBJ2-5 | TRBV20-1 | - | - | TGCAGTGCTAGGTTCGACGGTGGGACCCAGTACTTC | CSARFDGGTQYF
15 | TRBJ2-3 | TRBV7-2 | - | many | TGTGCCAGCAGCTTATCGGCACGGCGCACAGATACGCAGTATTTT | CASSLSARRTDTQYF
15 | TRBJ2-7 | TRBV9 | TRBD2 | few | TGTGCCAGCAGCATTACTAGCGGGGGGCCCTACGAGCAGTACTTC | CASSITSGGPYEQYF
12 | TRBJ1-1 | TRBV12-3/TRBV12-4 | TRBD1 | - | TGTGCCAGCAGTGCCCGGGACAGTGAAGCTTTCTTT | CASSARDSEAFF
14 | TRBJ1-1 | TRBV20-1 | - | - | TGCAGTGCTCCCAAACCGGGTGCGAGCACTGAAGCTTTCTTT | CSAPKPGASTEAFF
16 | TRBJ1-4 | TRBV5-1 | - | - | TGCGCCAGCAGCTTGGTCTTCGGAGAGGATAATGAAAAACTGTTTTTT | CASSLVFGEDNEKLFF
17 | TRBJ2-2 | TRBV10-3 | - | - | TGTGCCATCAGTGAGCTAGGAGGCGCTTTGAACACCGGGGAGCTGTTTTTT | CAISELGGALNTGELFF
12 | TRBJ2-7 | TRBV12-3/TRBV12-4 | - | few | TGTGCCAGCAGTTTATTCAGAGGCGAGCAGTACTTC | CASSLFRGEQYF
13 | TRBJ1-1 | TRBV20-1 | - | many | TGCAGTGCTAGAGAATACAGGGATACTGAAGCTTTCTTT | CSAREYRDTEAFF
15 | TRBJ2-3 | TRBV7-3 | - | - | TGTGCCAGCAGCTTAATCGGCGACAGCCTAGATACGCAGTATTTT | CASSLIGDSLDTQYF
16 | TRBJ2-3 | TRBV4-3 | - | - | TGCGCCAGCAGCCAAGATCTGCCGCAGGGACGCGATACGCAGTATTTT | CASSQDLPQGRDTQYF
16 | TRBJ2-5 | TRBV6-4 | - | few | TGTGCCAGCAGTTACAGGGAACTGGGGTTCCAAGAGACCCAGTACTTC | CASSYRELGFQETQYF
13 | TRBJ1-2 | TRBV10-3 | - | - | TGTGCCATCAGTGAGTACGGGGGCTATGGCTACACCTTC | CAISEYGGYGYTF
15 | TRBJ1-4 | TRBV2 | TRBD1 | - | TGTGCCAGCAAGTTTGACAGGGGCGGGAGGGAAAAACTGTTTTTT | CASKFDRGGREKLFF
17 | TRBJ1-1 | TRBV4-2 | TRBD1 | - | TGTGCCAGCAGCCACGCTCCCAGGGGGGTCCCGAACACTGAAGCTTTCTTT | CASSHAPRGVPNTEAFF
17 | TRBJ1-1 | TRBV7-3 | - | - | TGTGCCAGCAGCCCACGGGACAATGGGATCATTGGGACTGAAGCTTTCTTT | CASSPRDNGIIGTEAFF
15 | TRBJ2-1 | TRBV7-9 | TRBD2 | few | TGTGCCAGCAGCTTAGGGACTAGCGAATTCAATGAGCAGTTCTTC | CASSLGTSEFNEQFF
14 | TRBJ2-5 | TRBV20-1 | TRBD2 | few | TGCAGTGCTAGATCAGCGGGGCCCCAAGAGACCCAGTACTTC | CSARSAGPQETQYF
15 | TRBJ2-7 | TRBV7-8 | - | - | TGTGCCAGCAGCTTAGCGCAGGGGAGCCGATACGAGCAGTACTTC | CASSLAQGSRYEQYF
14 | TRBJ2-1 | TRBV15 | TRBD2 | few | TGTGCCACCAGCAGGTCGACTAGCTCCCATGAGCAGTTCTTC | CATSRSTSSHEQFF
15 | TRBJ2-5 | TRBV15 | TRBD2 | - | TGTGCCACCAGCAGAGTACTAGCGGGGCAAGAGACCCAGTACTTC | CATSRVLAGQETQYF
13 | TRBJ1-1 | TRBV29-1 | - | - | TGCAGCGTTGAAGGACTGATGAACACTGAAGCTTTCTTT | CSVEGLMNTEAFF
16 | TRBJ2-2 | TRBV7-2 | - | - | TGTGCCAGCACCAATTGGCCACAGGGGAACACCGGGGAGCTGTTTTTT | CASTNWPQGNTGELFF
12 | TRBJ2-3 | TRBV28 | - | - | TGTGCCAGCAGTTCGACTAGAGATACGCAGTATTTT | CASSSTRDTQYF
17 | TRBJ2-2 | TRBV4-1 | - | - | TGCGCCAGCAGCCAAGGGTTGTGGCACCGTAAGACCGGGGAGCTGTTTTTT | CASSQGLWHRKTGELFF
15 | TRBJ2-5 | TRBV6-1 | TRBD2 | - | TGTGCCAGCAGGCGAGGAGCGGGGGAGGGGGAGACCCAGTACTTC | CASRRGAGEGETQYF
13 | TRBJ2-7 | TRBV5-8 | - | once | TGTGCCAGCAGCGTACCACGGCCCGACGAGCAGTACTTC | CASSVPRPDEQYF
17 | TRBJ2-5 | TRBV12-3/TRBV12-4 | - | few | TGTGCCAGCAGTTTACTTTTCCGGAAGACCAACCAAGAGACCCAGTACTTC | CASSLLFRKTNQETQYF